These T cell receptor beta chains were read from a single sample in a study of STAT5B mutations in CD4+ large granular lymphocyte leukemia. Libraries were prepared by immunoSEQ multiplex PCR; TCRdb keeps only in-frame clonotypes and omits some of them. Among roughly 40,000 clones, roughly 85% were seen once, and the ten largest hold 2.5% to 3%. The specimen sequenced was CD4+ T cells from blood buffy coats. The receptors originated from a human donor in good health. CDR3s include the opening cysteine and the closing phenylalanine or tryptophan. A D gene is named only where the DNA matches it firmly. Size tells how often a clone was seen (once, few, many) or the class of an expanded clone, and some rows leave it out.

d_call j_call clone_size v_call cdr3_nt cdr3_aa
NA TRBJ2-1 NA TRBV7-2 TGTGCCAGCAGCCTGGACTATCTCGGGGGCAATGAGCAGTTCTTC CASSLDYLGGNEQFF
TRBD1 TRBJ1-3 few TRBV6-1 TGTGCCAGCAGTGGCCAGGGGGCGGGAAACACCATATATTTT CASSGQGAGNTIYF
NA TRBJ2-5 few TRBV11-2 TGTGCCAGCAGCCGGAGCGGCCAAGAGACCCAGTACTTC CASSRSGQETQYF
TRBD2 TRBJ2-3 NA TRBV2 TGTGCCAGCAGCAGCGGGAGGGCCCCAGATACGCAGTATTTT CASSSGRAPDTQYF
NA TRBJ1-2 NA TRBV7-2 TGTGCCAGCAGCCCCCAGGGCCGCCTGGGCTACACCTTC CASSPQGRLGYTF
NA TRBJ1-2 NA TRBV30 TGTGCCTGGAGTCGAGCGGCAACCTATGGCTACACCTTC CAWSRAATYGYTF
NA TRBJ1-2 NA TRBV7-9 TGTGCCAGCAGCTTAGGGTCCGGGGGCGATGGCTACACCTTC CASSLGSGGDGYTF
NA TRBJ2-3 NA TRBV7-2 TGTGCCAGCAGCCTAACCCGCCCCGCTAGCACAGATACGCAGTATTTT CASSLTRPASTDTQYF
NA TRBJ2-2 NA TRBV4-1 TGCGCCAGCAGCGCCCATTCGCGGGTGTCGGGGGAGCTGTTTTTT CASSAHSRVSGELFF
NA TRBJ1-2 NA TRBV4-3 TGCGCCAGCAGCCAAGAGTACGGCCCAGGGAGTTATGGCTACACCTTC CASSQEYGPGSYGYTF
NA TRBJ1-1 NA TRBV6-5 TGTGCCAGCAGTCCCAGGGCCCCCATGAACACTGAAGCTTTCTTT CASSPRAPMNTEAFF
NA TRBJ2-5 NA TRBV11-3 TGTGCCAGCAGCTTAGGATTCGGGGAAGAGACCCAGTACTTC CASSLGFGEETQYF
TRBD2 TRBJ2-5 NA TRBV30 TGTGCCTGGAGTTGGGGGGGAGAGACCCAGTACTTC CAWSWGGETQYF